The 23 T cell receptor beta chains given below trace back to one sample, sequenced in a study of beta chain features in type 1 diabetes. Notes on the study in general: Within each of all four CD4+ subsets, Type 1 diabetes patients had TCRB CDR3s that were moderately but significantly shorter.

These receptors have no identified antigens. Reverse transcription of all isolated RNA meant that expressed TCRB transcripts were sequenced. Repertoires were generated with immunoSEQ multiplex PCR, while TCRdb's copy carries only in-frame clones and drops some. In the table there are around 690,000 clones, about an eighth of which are singletons. The sample taken for sequencing was naive CD4+ T cells from blood. The receptors originated from a man younger than 45 with type 1 diabetes.

This clone has only a few counts. This chain joins TRBV9 and TRBJ1-2; D is uncertain. The CDR3 is made up of 15 amino acids. The germline gives CDR1 SGDLS, CDR2 YYNGEE. Trimming stripped 4 bases from V and 8 bases from J, with 21 bases between. The CDR3 sequence: CASSPALEGIGGYTF. Here the CDR3 DNA reads TGTGCCAGCAGCCCGGCTTTGGAGGGTATTGGAGGCTACACCTTC.

The chain joins TRBV19 to TRBJ2-5, with a tentative D call TRBD2 (5 bases). The V end was cut by 2 bases, the J end by 2 bases, with 9 bases between. CDR1 is LNHDA, CDR2 SQIVND, per germline (reference sequence). This CDR3 has 14 residues. The CDR3 here is CASSITSGQETQYF. CDR3 sequence (DNA): TGTGCCAGTAGTATAACAAGCGGTCAAGAGACCCAGTACTTC. The full variable domain, completed using reference TRBV19 and TRBJ2-5, is DGGITQSPKYLFRKEGQNVTLSCEQNLNHDAMYWYRQDPGQGLRLIYYSQIVNDFQKGDIAEGYSVSREKKESFPLTVTSAQKNPTAFYLCASSITSGQETQYFGPGTRLLVL.

The chain carries TRBV10-3 and TRBJ1-5, with a tentative D call TRBD1 (5 bases). Per the germline V gene, CDR1 is ENHRY and CDR2 is SYGVKD. This CDR3 comprises 14 residues. With 5 bases removed from V and 4 bases from J, the gap between germline ends came to 12 bases. The CDR3 spells CAISTQGENQPQHF. CDR3 bases: TGTGCCATCAGTACTCAAGGGGAGAATCAGCCCCAGCATTTT.

This clone was recorded a few times. The chain carries TRBV19 and TRBJ1-1; no clear D. The CDR3 consists of 16 residues. The germline V gene has CDR1 LNHDA and CDR2 SQIVND (reference sequence). V lost 3 bases and J 0 bases, leaving 14 bases between the germline ends. The chain's CDR3 is CASSMTILRVNTEAFF. The CDR3 DNA sequence: TGTGCCAGTAGTATGACAATCCTTAGAGTGAACACTGAAGCTTTCTTT.

The J gene is TRBJ1-2, the V gene TRBV25-1; 9 bases are shared with TRBD1. The CDR3 loop spans 16 amino acids. Germline values: CDR1 MGHDK, CDR2 SYGVNS. J gave up 5 bases and V 2 bases, and 9 bases lay outside the gene matches. CDR3: CASSETGLQGAYGYTF. The CDR3 DNA is TGTGCCAGCAGTGAAACTGGGCTACAGGGGGCGTATGGCTACACCTTC.

V usage is TRBV7-3 and J usage is TRBJ2-3; no clear D gene. V was cut by 5 bases and J by 1 base, with 10 bases left in between. Germline loops: CDR1 SGHTA, CDR2 FQGTGA. The CDR3 is 14 amino acids. CDR3 sequence: CASSRVKGTDTQYF. CDR3 nucleotide sequence: TGTGCCAGCAGCAGGGTTAAGGGCACAGATACGCAGTATTTT.

This clone was observed a few times. The chain employs TRBV9 and TRBJ1-4; no firm D call. Germline V gene sequence: CDR1 SGDLS, CDR2 YYNGEE. The V end was cut by 7 bases, the J end by 3 bases, with 10 bases between. The CDR3 extends over 13 amino acids. DNA of the CDR3: TGTGCCAGCTCTCCGAGGGCTAATGAAAAACTGTTTTTT. This sequence encodes CASSPRANEKLFF. Full variable domain (rest looked up from reference TRBV9 and TRBJ1-4): DSGVTQTPKHLITATGQRVTLRCSPRSGDLSVYWYQQSLDQGLQFLIQYYNGEERAKGNILERFSAQQFPDLHSELNLSSLELGDSALYFCASSPRANEKLFFGSGTQLSVL.

This clone was seen a handful of times. The chain links TRBV11-2 to TRBJ1-1; D is perhaps TRBD1 (6 bases). Trimming pared 0 bases from V and 4 bases from J, leaving 9 bases between. The CDR3 length is 14 residues. Germline CDR1 and CDR2: SGHAT and FQNNGV. CDR3 in amino acids: CASSLDRGGTEAFF. CDR3 nucleotide sequence: TGTGCCAGCAGCTTAGACAGGGGTGGCACTGAAGCTTTCTTT.

This chain uses TRBV27 with TRBJ2-4; possible D gene TRBD1, 6 bases. CDR3 length: 14 residues. With 5 bases removed from V and 12 bases from J, the gap between germline ends came to 20 bases. Germline values: CDR1 MNHEY, CDR2 SMNVEV (reference sequence). The CDR3 region is CASSLTGLVESQYF. The CDR3 nucleotides read TGTGCCAGCAGTCTCACAGGGCTGGTGGAGAGTCAGTACTTC.

This clone was counted between two and nine times. J is TRBJ1-2 and V is TRBV12-5; 8 nucleotides agree with TRBD1. The CDR3 extends over 13 amino acids. V trimming: 5 bases; J trimming: 6 bases; junction bases outside the gene matches: 5. The germline V gene encodes CDR1 LGHNT and CDR2 FRNRAP. The CDR3 spells CASGRTGQNGYTF. The CDR3 nucleotides read TGTGCTAGTGGTCGGACAGGGCAGAATGGCTACACCTTC.

This clone was counted only a few times. V is TRBV5-4 and J is TRBJ1-6, with 11 positions matching TRBD1. CDR1 and CDR2 from the germline V gene are SGHNT and YYREEE (reference sequence). V was clipped by 4 bases and J by 7 bases; unmatched bases: 7. The CDR3 extends over 16 amino acids. The CDR3 protein is CASSDGQGAWNSPLHF. The CDR3 DNA is TGTGCCAGCAGCGATGGACAGGGGGCCTGGAATTCACCCCTCCACTTT.

The chain combines TRBV4-3 with TRBJ2-7; D might be TRBD2 (5 bases). V lost 4 bases and J 2 bases, leaving 15 bases between the germline ends. Germline V lookup: CDR1 LGHNA, CDR2 YSLEER. This CDR3 is 15 amino acids long. In nucleotides, the CDR3 is TGCGCCAGCAGCCCCCGTCCGGGGATACCCTACGAGCAGTACTTC. It yields the protein CASSPRPGIPYEQYF.

The rearrangement links TRBV11-2 to TRBJ2-5; 9 nucleotides match TRBD1. The CDR3 covers 15 residues. Losses at the gene ends were 5 bases for V and 5 bases for J; bases not matched to a gene: 9. CDR1 is SGHAT and CDR2 is FQNNGV in the germline V gene. Here the CDR3 reads CASSRGQGMRETQYF. The CDR3 region has the DNA TGTGCCAGCAGCCGGGGACAGGGTATGCGGGAGACCCAGTACTTC.

A few counts support this clone. This chain joins TRBV19 and TRBJ2-7, with D possibly called TRBD1 or TRBD2 (5 bases each). CDR3 length: 15 residues. V lost 3 bases, J lost 3 bases, and 15 bases lay in between. Germline assignment: CDR1 LNHDA and CDR2 SQIVND (reference sequence). The CDR3 nucleotides read TGTGCCAGTAGTATGAGTTGGGGGAAGGGCTACGAGCAGTACTTC. This encodes CASSMSWGKGYEQYF.

This clone was seen a few times. The chain employs TRBV7-2 and TRBJ2-1; 10 bases align to TRBD2. The CDR3 sequence is 14 residues long. After removal of 2 bases from V and 11 bases from J, the junction contained 6 bases not matched to a gene. Germline assignment: CDR1 SGHTA and CDR2 FQGNSA. In nucleotides, the CDR3 is TGTGCCAGCAGCTTAAATGCTAGCGGGGGAAAGCAGTTCTTC. It encodes CASSLNASGGKQFF.

In DNA form, the CDR3 reads TGCGCCAGCAGCTCCGTACTAGGGCCGCCTCAAGAGACCCAGTACTTC. Encoded protein: CASSSVLGPPQETQYF. The chain joins TRBV5-1 to TRBJ2-5; perhaps TRBD2 as D (5 bases). Germline-derived CDR1 and CDR2 are SGHRS and YFSETQ. Trimming shortened V by 3 bases and J by 2 bases, and 17 bases separated the two germline ends. The CDR3 has 16 residues.

This clone was seen more than once but under ten times. V is TRBV25-1 and J is TRBJ2-1; D remains ambiguous. From germline, CDR1 is MGHDK and CDR2 SYGVNS. Trimming left V 5 bases short and J 0 bases short, with 11 bases between. This CDR3 has 15 amino acids. The CDR3 spells CASSWSASSYNEQFF. The CDR3 DNA sequence: TGTGCCAGCAGTTGGTCGGCCAGCTCCTACAATGAGCAGTTCTTC.

The J gene is TRBJ1-5, the V gene TRBV4-1; no reliable D call. The CDR3 loop spans 15 amino acids. Trimming stripped 0 bases from V and 0 bases from J, with 6 bases between. CDR1 MGHRA and CDR2 YSYEKL come from the germline V gene. CDR3 DNA: TGCGCCAGCAGCCAAGATTACAATAGCAATCAGCCCCAGCATTTT. It codes for CASSQDYNSNQPQHF.

This clone has more than one count but fewer than ten. The rearrangement links TRBV4-3 to TRBJ2-4; D call uncertain. The CDR3 length is 16 residues. V lost 0 bases to trimming and J lost 0 bases, with 9 bases between them. Germline CDR1 is LGHNA and CDR2 is YSLEER. CDR3 in DNA: TGCGCCAGCAGCCAAGATGCCTTTTTAGCCAAAAACATTCAGTACTTC. Protein product: CASSQDAFLAKNIQYF.

The chain is built from TRBV5-1 and TRBJ1-1; D gene uncertain. Trimming shortened V by 1 base and J by 1 base, and 8 bases separated the two germline ends. The germline gives CDR1 SGHRS, CDR2 YFSETQ. There are 14 residues in the CDR3. This chain's CDR3 is CASSLTFRNTEAFF. CDR3 sequence (DNA): TGCGCCAGCAGCTTGACCTTTAGGAACACTGAAGCTTTCTTT.

This clone was seen only once. The rearrangement joins TRBV11-2 to TRBJ1-4, with a tentative D call TRBD1 (6 bases). The CDR3 runs to 15 residues. Trimming pared 3 bases from V and 8 bases from J, leaving 16 bases between. The germline CDR1 and CDR2 sequences are SGHAT and FQNNGV. The CDR3 coding sequence is TGTGCCAGCAGCTTCAATTCAGGGGTTTGGGAAAAACTGTTTTTT. Amino acids: CASSFNSGVWEKLFF.

This clone came up a few times. This sequence joins TRBV2 and TRBJ2-7, with D perhaps TRBD2 (5 bases). CDR3 length: 10 residues. The ends were cut back, 4 bases at V and 7 bases at J, with 5 bases in the middle. Germline loops: CDR1 SNHLY, CDR2 FYNNEI. The CDR3 DNA follows: TGTGCCAGCAGTGCGGGGGAGCAGTACTTC. Amino acid sequence: CASSAGEQYF.

This chain links TRBV5-6 with TRBJ1-1, with D possibly TRBD1 on 6 matching bases. From germline, CDR1 is SGHDT and CDR2 YYEEEE. The V end lost 0 bases, the J end lost 3 bases, and 12 bases lay between the germline ends. The CDR3 length is 15 residues. CDR3 in DNA: TGTGCCAGCAGCTTGGGCAGGGGAGAGTACACTGAAGCTTTCTTT. Translating gives CASSLGRGEYTEAFF.